The table lists the clone carrying this T cell receptor (beta chain) with many counts. The data originate from a study of T-cell reconstitution after alpha-beta-depleted transplantation in children. The CDR3 loop spans 19 amino acids. The junction had 13 bases not matched to a gene; V was cut back by 0 bases and J by 6 bases. Germline CDR1 is MGHDK and CDR2 is SYGVNS. TCRbeta library preparation incorporated unique molecular identifiers. TCRdb redid the calling of the PCR reads with MiXCR, one entry per CDR3 protein. This table holds about 400,000 distinct CDR3 sequences, roughly 22% found once. Sequenced here: PBMCs from the stem cell graft donor, sampled from the stem cell graft. The V and J genes are TRBV25-1 and TRBJ2-1, with 11 bases matching TRBD2. This TCR was sampled from a human donor who donated a stem cell graft to a child with acute myeloid leukemia. Written as DNA, the CDR3 is TGTGCCAGCAGTGAATATTTCGGGCTGACTAGCGGGACGATCAATGAGCAGTTCTTC. Translated, it gives CASSEYFGLTSGTINEQFF.